This T cell receptor (beta chain) was found in a study of CD4 and CD8 cells across lung adenocarcinoma regions. TCRdb ran MiXCR on the PCR reads and lists one entry per CDR3 protein. Of some 10,000 distinct CDR3 sequences in the sample, approximately 53% are singletons; the top ten hold around 48%. Donors had localized lung adenocarcinoma, a non-small cell lung cancer. Sequenced input: CD8+ T cells from the margin of a lung tumor. This clonotype originated in a female donor with lung adenocarcinoma. The CD4 and CD8 labels of this study may be unreliable.

The CDR3 sequence is CASSLGGSSYNEQFF. CDR3 DNA sequence: TGTGCCAGCAGCTTAGGCGGAAGCTCCTACAATGAGCAGTTCTTC. The chain joins TRBV13 to TRBJ2-1; D is uncertain. V gave up 0 bases and J gave up 0 bases, with 6 bases separating them. This CDR3 spans 15 amino acids. The germline V gene encodes CDR1 PRHDT and CDR2 FYEKMQ (reference sequence).